The 8 T cell receptor beta chains given below trace back to one sample, sequenced in a study of T-cell memory formation after mild COVID-19 (dated by TCRdb to the early 2020s). Library preparation was by 5' RACE. Sequenced on an Illumina NovaSeq 6000. Starting from the raw public reads, TCRdb applied fastp trimming at Q25, assembled clones with MiXCR and retained in-frame beta chains. CDR3 protein duplicates are merged, each entry listing the most common genes and DNA. Counted in this sample were around 510,000 distinct CDR3 sequences; less than 25% of them appeared once. The ten most abundant clones make up 7.5% to 9.5% of the sample. Source material: PBMCs or a T cell subset sorted from them (not recorded which). These receptors originate from an adult woman who had mild COVID-19 (a few samples of this study predate the infection). The sample titles of this study are shuffled in the database, so cell type and time point are left out; the donor was told from shared clones.

In its sample, this clonotype was seen once. This rearrangement joins TRBV6-2 or TRBV6-3 to TRBJ2-7; TRBD2 matches at 7 bases. The CDR3 contains 13 residues. The germline CDR1 and CDR2 sequences are MNHEY and SVGEGT. Trimming took 7 bases from V and 6 from J; bases not matched to a gene: 9. In DNA, the CDR3 is TGTGCCAGCATCAACGGACTAGAGGGCGAGCAGTACTTC. It codes for CASINGLEGEQYF.

The chain uses TRBV4-1 and TRBJ1-4; the D is unclear. The V end was cut by 0 bases, the J end by 0 bases, with 8 bases between. Germline lookup yields CDR1 MGHRA and CDR2 YSYEKL. The CDR3 consists of 16 residues. The CDR3 bases are TGCGCCAGCAGCCAAGATACATCCGCAACTAATGAAAAACTGTTTTTT. It codes for CASSQDTSATNEKLFF.

This clonotype has only a few counts. The chain is built from TRBV12-3 or TRBV12-4 and TRBJ2-1; 8 bases match TRBD2. The CDR3 extends over 16 amino acids. Unmatched junction bases numbered 4, after V lost 1 base and J lost 2 bases. The CDR3 is CASSLEGSGAYNEQFF. The CDR3 DNA reads as TGTGCCAGCAGTTTAGAGGGTAGCGGGGCCTACAATGAGCAGTTCTTC.

The chain couples TRBV6-6 to TRBJ2-3, with 8 bases fitting TRBD2. Germline assignment: CDR1 MNHNY and CDR2 SVGAGI (reference sequence). V dropped 7 bases and J dropped 4; count of bases not matched to a gene: 7. The CDR3 is 14 amino acids. The CDR3 sequence is CASIGLAGADTQYF. The CDR3, as DNA: TGTGCCAGCATCGGACTAGCAGGCGCAGATACGCAGTATTTT.

This clonotype was recorded a few times. The V gene is TRBV4-2, the J gene TRBJ2-3, with 8 bases lining up with TRBD1. The CDR3 totals 15 residues. CDR1 and CDR2 (germline): LGHNA, YNFKEQ. The V gene end was trimmed by 5 bases and the J gene end by 2 bases; junction bases not matched to a gene: 6. The CDR3 is CASSGGQGSTDTQYF. The CDR3 nucleotides read TGTGCCAGCAGCGGCGGACAGGGTTCCACAGATACGCAGTATTTT.

In this sample, this clonotype turned up many times. The gene calls are TRBV3-1 and TRBJ2-3; D is perhaps TRBD2 (6 bases). Trimming removed 1 base from V and 4 bases from J, with 6 bases in between. This CDR3 has 13 residues. CDR1 and CDR2 from the germline V gene are LGHDT and YNNKEL (reference sequence). For the CDR3, the DNA is TGTGCCAGCAGCCAAGGCGGGGCAGATACGCAGTATTTT. It specifies CASSQGGADTQYF.

The chain links TRBV12-3 or TRBV12-4 to TRBJ1-2; D perhaps matches TRBD1 (5 bases). The CDR3 has 13 residues. The V and J ends lost 5 bases and 4 bases respectively, with 11 bases between them. The CDR3: CASSPYDSYGYTF. CDR3 bases: TGTGCCAGCAGTCCCTACGACAGCTATGGCTACACCTTC.

There are a few counts of this clonotype. The genes are TRBV5-4 and TRBJ2-2; the match to TRBD2 covers 11 bases. The germline CDR1 and CDR2 sequences are SGHNT and YYREEE (reference sequence). Trimming removed 0 bases from V and 1 base from J; junction bases left unmatched: 2. The CDR3 spans 17 residues. For the CDR3, the DNA is TGTGCCAGCAGCTTGGGACTAGCGGGACGGAACACCGGGGAGCTGTTTTTT. Residues: CASSLGLAGRNTGELFF.